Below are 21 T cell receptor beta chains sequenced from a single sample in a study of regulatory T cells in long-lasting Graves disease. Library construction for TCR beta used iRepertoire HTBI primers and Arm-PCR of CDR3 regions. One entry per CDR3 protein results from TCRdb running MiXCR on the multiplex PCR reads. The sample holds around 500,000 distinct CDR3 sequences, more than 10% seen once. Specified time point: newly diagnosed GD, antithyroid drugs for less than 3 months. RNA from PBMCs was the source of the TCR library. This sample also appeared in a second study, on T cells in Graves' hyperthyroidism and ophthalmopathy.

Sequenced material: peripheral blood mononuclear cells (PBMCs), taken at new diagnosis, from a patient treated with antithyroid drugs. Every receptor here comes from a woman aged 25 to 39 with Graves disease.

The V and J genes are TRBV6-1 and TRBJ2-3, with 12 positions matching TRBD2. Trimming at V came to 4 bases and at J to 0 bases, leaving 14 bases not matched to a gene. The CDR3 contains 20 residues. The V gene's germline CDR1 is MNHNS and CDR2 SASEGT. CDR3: CASSGRLRLAGGRSTDTQYF. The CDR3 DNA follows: TGTGCCAGCAGTGGGAGGTTGAGGCTAGCGGGAGGGCGAAGCACAGATACGCAGTATTTT.

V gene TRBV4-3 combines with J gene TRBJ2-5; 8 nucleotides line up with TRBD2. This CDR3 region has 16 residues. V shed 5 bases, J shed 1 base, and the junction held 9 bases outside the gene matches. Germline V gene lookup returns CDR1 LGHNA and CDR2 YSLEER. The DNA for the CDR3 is TGCGCCAGCAGCACCCGACTAGCGCCGAGCCAAGAGACCCAGTACTTC. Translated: CASSTRLAPSQETQYF.

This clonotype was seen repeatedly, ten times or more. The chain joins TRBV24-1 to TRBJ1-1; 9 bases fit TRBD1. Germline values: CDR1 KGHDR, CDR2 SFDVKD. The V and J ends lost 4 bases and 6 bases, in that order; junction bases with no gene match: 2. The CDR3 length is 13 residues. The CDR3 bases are TGTGCCACCAGTGACAGGGACAGGGCTGAAGCTTTCTTT. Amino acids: CATSDRDRAEAFF.

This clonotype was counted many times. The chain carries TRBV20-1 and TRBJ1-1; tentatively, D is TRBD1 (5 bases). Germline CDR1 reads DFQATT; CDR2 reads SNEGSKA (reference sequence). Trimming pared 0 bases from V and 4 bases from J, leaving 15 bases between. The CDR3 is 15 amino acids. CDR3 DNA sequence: TGCAGTGCTAGAGATGGAGGGACTGAGGTCACTGAAGCTTTCTTT. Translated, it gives CSARDGGTEVTEAFF.

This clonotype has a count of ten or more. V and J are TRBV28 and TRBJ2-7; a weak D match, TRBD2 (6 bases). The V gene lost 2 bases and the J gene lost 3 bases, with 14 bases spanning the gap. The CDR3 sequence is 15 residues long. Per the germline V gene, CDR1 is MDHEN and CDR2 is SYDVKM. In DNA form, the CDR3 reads TGTGCCAGCAGTTTACATAGCGGAGCTAACTACGAGCAGTACTTC. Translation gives CASSLHSGANYEQYF.

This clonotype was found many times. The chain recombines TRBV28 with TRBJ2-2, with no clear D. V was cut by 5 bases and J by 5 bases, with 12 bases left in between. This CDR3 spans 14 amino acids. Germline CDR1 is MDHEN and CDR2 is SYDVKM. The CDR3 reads CASSHRLRTGELFF. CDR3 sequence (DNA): TGTGCCAGCAGTCATAGACTGAGGACCGGGGAGCTGTTTTTT.

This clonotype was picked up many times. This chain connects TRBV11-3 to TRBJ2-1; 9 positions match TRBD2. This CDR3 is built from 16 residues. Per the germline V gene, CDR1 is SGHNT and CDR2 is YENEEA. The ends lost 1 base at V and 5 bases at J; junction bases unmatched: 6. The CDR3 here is CASSLGGGRANNEQFF. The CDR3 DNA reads TGTGCCAGCAGCTTAGGGGGCGGGAGGGCCAACAATGAGCAGTTCTTC.

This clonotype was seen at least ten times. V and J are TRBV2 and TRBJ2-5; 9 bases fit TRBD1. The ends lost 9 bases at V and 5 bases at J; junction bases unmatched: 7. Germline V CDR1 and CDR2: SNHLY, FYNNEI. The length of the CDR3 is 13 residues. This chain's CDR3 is CASGTGNWETQYF. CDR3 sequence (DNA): TGTGCCAGTGGGACAGGGAACTGGGAGACCCAGTACTTC.

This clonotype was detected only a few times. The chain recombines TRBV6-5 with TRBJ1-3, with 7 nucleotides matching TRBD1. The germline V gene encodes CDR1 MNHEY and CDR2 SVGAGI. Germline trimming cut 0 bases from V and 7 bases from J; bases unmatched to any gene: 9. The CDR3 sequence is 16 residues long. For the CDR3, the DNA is TGTGCCAGCAGTTACTCGAACAGGGGAACTCTCAACACCATATATTTT. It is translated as CASSYSNRGTLNTIYF.

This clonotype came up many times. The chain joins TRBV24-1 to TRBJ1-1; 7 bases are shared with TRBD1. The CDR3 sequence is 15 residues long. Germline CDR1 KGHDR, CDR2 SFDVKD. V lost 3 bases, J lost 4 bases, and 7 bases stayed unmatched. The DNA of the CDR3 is TGTGCCACCAGTGATGAGGGGGCCGGGAGCACTGAAGCTTTCTTT. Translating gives CATSDEGAGSTEAFF.

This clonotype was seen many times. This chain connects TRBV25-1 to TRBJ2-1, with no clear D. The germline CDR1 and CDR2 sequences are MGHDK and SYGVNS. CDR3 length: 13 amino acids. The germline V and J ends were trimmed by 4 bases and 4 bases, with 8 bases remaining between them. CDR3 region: CASSVQLYNEQFF. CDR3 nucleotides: TGTGCCAGCAGTGTACAGTTATACAATGAGCAGTTCTTC.

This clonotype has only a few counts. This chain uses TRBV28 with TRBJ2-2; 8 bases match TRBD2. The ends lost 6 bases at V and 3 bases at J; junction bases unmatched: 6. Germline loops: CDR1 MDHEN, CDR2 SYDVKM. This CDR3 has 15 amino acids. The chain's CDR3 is CASSLSGTYTGELFF. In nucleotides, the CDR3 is TGTGCCAGCAGCCTTAGCGGGACTTACACCGGGGAGCTGTTTTTT.

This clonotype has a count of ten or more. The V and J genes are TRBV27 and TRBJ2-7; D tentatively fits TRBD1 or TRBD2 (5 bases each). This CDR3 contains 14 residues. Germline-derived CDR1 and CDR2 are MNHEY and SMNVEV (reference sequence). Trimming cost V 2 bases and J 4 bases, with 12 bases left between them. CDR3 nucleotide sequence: TGTGCCAGCAGTTTAGGGGAGACAGAGTACGAGCAGTACTTC. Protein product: CASSLGETEYEQYF.

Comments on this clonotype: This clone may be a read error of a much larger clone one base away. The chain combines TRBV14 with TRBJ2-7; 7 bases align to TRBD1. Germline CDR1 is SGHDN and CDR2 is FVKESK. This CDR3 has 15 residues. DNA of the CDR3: TGTGCCAGCAACCAAGAGCTCGCAGGGGGCTACGAGCAGTACTTC. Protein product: CASNQELAGGYEQYF.

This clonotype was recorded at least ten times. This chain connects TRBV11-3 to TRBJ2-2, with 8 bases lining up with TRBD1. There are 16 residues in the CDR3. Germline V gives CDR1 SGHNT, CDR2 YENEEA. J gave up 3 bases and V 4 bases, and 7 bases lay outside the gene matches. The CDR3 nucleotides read TGTGCCAGCAGCTCCCGCAGGGGGCAAGACACCGGGGAGCTGTTTTTT. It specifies CASSSRRGQDTGELFF.

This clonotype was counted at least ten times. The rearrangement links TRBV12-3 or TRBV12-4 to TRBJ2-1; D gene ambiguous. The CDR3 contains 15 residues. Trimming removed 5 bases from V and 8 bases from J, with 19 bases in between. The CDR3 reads CASSPEGLVLHEQFF. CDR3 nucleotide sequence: TGTGCCAGCAGTCCGGAAGGATTAGTATTGCATGAGCAGTTCTTC.

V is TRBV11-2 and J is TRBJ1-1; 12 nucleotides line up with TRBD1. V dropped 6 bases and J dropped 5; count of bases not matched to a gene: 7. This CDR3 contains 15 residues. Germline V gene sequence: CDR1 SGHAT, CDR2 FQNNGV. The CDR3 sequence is CASSMGQGAQTEAFF. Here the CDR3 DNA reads TGTGCCAGCAGTATGGGACAGGGGGCGCAAACTGAAGCTTTCTTT.

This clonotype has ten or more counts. Here the CDR3 DNA reads TGCAGCGTTGTGCAGGGTGGGGATGGGGAGCAGTACTTC. Residues: CSVVQGGDGEQYF. V usage is TRBV29-1 and J usage is TRBJ2-7, with a possible D match to TRBD1 (5 bases). The CDR3 sequence is 13 residues long. Germline assignment: CDR1 SQVTM and CDR2 ANQGSEA. Trimming took 4 bases from V and 7 from J, leaving 17 bases between them.

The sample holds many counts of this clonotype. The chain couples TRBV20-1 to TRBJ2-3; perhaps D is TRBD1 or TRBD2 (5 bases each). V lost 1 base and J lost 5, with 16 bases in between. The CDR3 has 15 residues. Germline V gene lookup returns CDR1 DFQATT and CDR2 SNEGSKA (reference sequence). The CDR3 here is CSARGDPSQGDTQYF. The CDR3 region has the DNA TGCAGTGCTAGAGGGGACCCTAGCCAGGGAGATACGCAGTATTTT.

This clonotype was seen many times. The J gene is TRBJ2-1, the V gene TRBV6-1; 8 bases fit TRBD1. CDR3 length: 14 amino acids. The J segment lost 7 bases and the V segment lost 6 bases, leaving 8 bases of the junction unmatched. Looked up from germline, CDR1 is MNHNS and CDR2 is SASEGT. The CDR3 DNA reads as TGTGCCAGCAGCCGGGACAGGAGACAGAATGAGCAGTTCTTC. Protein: CASSRDRRQNEQFF.

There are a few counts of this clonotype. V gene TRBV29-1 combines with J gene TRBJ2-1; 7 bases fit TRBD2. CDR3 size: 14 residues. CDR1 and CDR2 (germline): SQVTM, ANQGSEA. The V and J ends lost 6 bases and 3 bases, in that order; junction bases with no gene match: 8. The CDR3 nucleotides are TGCAGCGTCGCTTGGGGGGGTCTCTACAATGAGCAGTTCTTC. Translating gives CSVAWGGLYNEQFF.